These 30 T cell receptor beta chains came from one sample sequenced in a study of blood T cell repertoires in COVID-19. The protocol was immunoSEQ multiplex PCR, while the TCRdb copy is restricted to in-frame clones and leaves out a portion. The sample has some 240,000 clones, 80% to 85% seen once. The specimen sequenced was peripheral blood. All receptors come from a woman in her forties who had recovered from COVID-19.

This clone was seen many times. This chain joins TRBV3-1 (or the pseudogene TRBV3-2) and TRBJ1-2; D unresolved. The length of the CDR3 is 13 residues. Germline assignment: CDR1 LGHDT and CDR2 YNNKEL (reference sequence). The V end lost 0 bases, the J end lost 7 bases, and 9 bases lay between the germline ends. CDR3 residues: CASSQDGVSGYTF. The CDR3, as DNA: TGTGCCAGCAGCCAAGACGGGGTGAGTGGCTACACCTTC.

This clone was recorded once. The V gene is TRBV4-1, the J gene TRBJ1-3, with TRBD1 matching over 7 bases. V lost 0 bases and J lost 4; bases outside the gene matches: 3. The germline V gene encodes CDR1 MGHRA and CDR2 YSYEKL. The CDR3 covers 15 residues. The CDR3 sequence is CASSQDTGVGNTIYF. The DNA of the CDR3 is TGCGCCAGCAGCCAAGATACAGGGGTGGGAAACACCATATATTTT.

The V gene is TRBV5-1, the J gene TRBJ2-2, with 9 bases matching TRBD1. Per germline, CDR1 SGHRS and CDR2 YFSETQ. The CDR3 is 16 amino acids. With 7 bases clipped from V and 3 bases from J, the junction kept 10 bases outside the gene matches. Written as DNA, the CDR3 is TGCGCCAGCGCCAAAGGGACAGGGTATGACACCGGGGAGCTGTTTTTT. Translating it yields CASAKGTGYDTGELFF.

The chain employs TRBV11-2 and TRBJ2-2, with D perhaps TRBD2 (7 bases). The ends were cut back, 0 bases at V and 4 bases at J, with 12 bases in the middle. This CDR3 has 16 amino acids. Looked up from germline, CDR1 is SGHAT and CDR2 is FQNNGV. The CDR3 DNA follows: TGTGCCAGCAGCTTAGAGCGGGGGCGCCGCACCGGGGAGCTGTTTTTT. Protein sequence: CASSLERGRRTGELFF.

The V gene is TRBV5-1, the J gene TRBJ1-5; TRBD1 aligns across 10 bases. Germline CDR1 SGHRS, CDR2 YFSETQ. V gave up 4 bases and J gave up 7 bases; unmatched junction bases: 5. This CDR3 is 14 amino acids long. The DNA for the CDR3 is TGCGCCAGCAGCGTGGACAGGGGGGACCAGCCCCAGCATTTT. Amino acids: CASSVDRGDQPQHF.

V and J are TRBV6-5 and TRBJ2-7, with a weak D call TRBD2 (7 bases). Trimming removed 5 bases from V and 5 bases from J, with 16 bases in between. Germline V gene data show CDR1 as MNHEY and CDR2 as SVGAGI. The CDR3 spans 14 residues. The CDR3 region is CASSNRGATDEQYF. For the CDR3, the DNA is TGTGCCAGCAGTAACCGGGGGGCCACCGACGAGCAGTACTTC.

The rearrangement joins TRBV19 to TRBJ1-2, with 7 bases identical to TRBD1. The V gene's germline CDR1 is LNHDA and CDR2 SQIVND (reference sequence). V lost 5 bases to trimming and J lost 4 bases; unmatched junction nucleotides: 10. The CDR3 runs to 15 residues. Here the CDR3 reads CASSSSPTGAYGYTF. The CDR3 DNA sequence: TGTGCCAGTAGTTCGTCCCCCACAGGGGCCTATGGCTACACCTTC. Combining the CDR3 with reference TRBV19 and TRBJ1-2 gives the whole variable domain DGGITQSPKYLFRKEGQNVTLSCEQNLNHDAMYWYRQDPGQGLRLIYYSQIVNDFQKGDIAEGYSVSREKKESFPLTVTSAQKNPTAFYLCASSSSPTGAYGYTFGSGTRLTVV.

This rearrangement joins TRBV3-1 (or the pseudogene TRBV3-2) to TRBJ2-5; D gene ambiguous. Per germline, CDR1 LGHDT and CDR2 YNNKEL (reference sequence). This CDR3 spans 14 amino acids. V was pared by 2 bases and J by 2 bases, with 9 bases between. CDR3 DNA: TGTGCCAGCAGCCAATCCTCGACACAAGAGACCCAGTACTTC. Translating it yields CASSQSSTQETQYF.

This chain connects TRBV7-9 to TRBJ2-7; 9 bases match TRBD1. The germline V gene encodes CDR1 SEHNR and CDR2 FQNEAQ (reference sequence). V was pared by 6 bases and J by 2 bases, with 5 bases of the junction left unmatched. The CDR3 extends over 14 amino acids. CDR3 DNA sequence: TGTGCCAGCAGTAAGACAGGGGGTCCCTACGAGCAGTACTTC. As protein: CASSKTGGPYEQYF.

The rearrangement uses TRBV3-1 (or the pseudogene TRBV3-2) and TRBJ2-2, with 12 bases aligning to TRBD2. Unmatched junction bases numbered 6, after V lost 4 bases and J lost 9 bases. CDR3 size: 15 residues. Looked up from germline, CDR1 is LGHDT and CDR2 is YNNKEL (reference sequence). This CDR3 is CASSPTSGGFRELFF. The DNA for the CDR3 is TGTGCCAGCAGCCCTACTAGCGGGGGGTTCAGGGAGCTGTTTTTT.

V usage is TRBV12-3 or TRBV12-4 and J usage is TRBJ2-5; 7 nucleotides agree with TRBD1. The trim removed 7 bases at V and 2 bases at J, leaving 4 bases unmatched. This CDR3 spans 13 amino acids. In nucleotides, the CDR3 is TGTGCCAGCAATCGACAGGGTCAAGAGACCCAGTACTTC. This translates into CASNRQGQETQYF.

The rearrangement joins TRBV19 to TRBJ2-1, with 8 bases that match TRBD2. This CDR3 has 15 amino acids. V shed 3 bases and J 4 bases; nucleotides not matched to a gene: 5. Per germline, CDR1 LNHDA and CDR2 SQIVND (reference sequence). The CDR3 nucleotides are TGTGCCAGTAGTATCCAGCGGGGGAGTTACAATGAGCAGTTCTTC. This gives the protein CASSIQRGSYNEQFF.

J is TRBJ1-1 and V is TRBV5-5; D might be TRBD1 (5 bases). The germline V gene encodes CDR1 SGHKS and CDR2 YYEKEE (reference sequence). V lost 0 bases, J lost 0 bases, and 12 bases lay in between. This CDR3 spans 16 amino acids. CDR3 residues: CASSLGPSGVNTEAFF. In DNA, the CDR3 is TGTGCCAGCAGCTTGGGGCCCTCGGGGGTGAACACTGAAGCTTTCTTT.

The rearrangement joins TRBV2 to TRBJ2-3; the D gene is possibly TRBD2 (5 bases). The CDR3 length is 15 residues. From germline, CDR1 is SNHLY and CDR2 FYNNEI. V gave up 8 bases and J gave up 2 bases, with 17 bases separating them. The CDR3 loop reads CASAGFKGYTDTQYF. The CDR3 DNA follows: TGTGCCAGCGCGGGCTTTAAGGGATACACAGATACGCAGTATTTT.

The CDR3 bases are TGTGCCAGAAGCTTGGTTTGTGACAGGGTTCGGGAGCAGTACTTC. Translating it yields CARSLVCDRVREQYF. The chain joins TRBV5-3 to TRBJ2-7; 7 bases are a match to TRBD1. TRBV5-3 is an ORF, and what it does is uncertain. With V trimmed by 0 bases and J by 7 bases, 10 bases remained unmatched. The CDR3 has 15 amino acids.

The rearrangement links TRBV7-9 to TRBJ2-3; 9 bases are a match to TRBD2. The CDR3 is 17 amino acids. CDR1 and CDR2 from the germline V gene are SEHNR and FQNEAQ (reference sequence). The trim removed 6 bases at V and 5 bases at J, leaving 15 bases unmatched. The CDR3 DNA reads as TGTGCCAGCAGACCGACGCATAGCGGGGGCCTTATAGATACGCAGTATTTT. As protein: CASRPTHSGGLIDTQYF.

V usage is TRBV3-1 (or the pseudogene TRBV3-2) and J usage is TRBJ2-1, with D uncertain. This CDR3 is built from 16 residues. Trimming removed 0 bases from V and 7 bases from J, with 16 bases in between. Germline V gene lookup returns CDR1 LGHDT and CDR2 YNNKEL (reference sequence). CDR3 in DNA: TGTGCCAGCAGCCAAGATACGACGCCGTCAGGAAATGAGCAGTTCTTC. Amino acid sequence: CASSQDTTPSGNEQFF.

CDR3 region: CASSPGKLKRAEAFF. The CDR3 DNA follows: TGTGCCAGCAGTCCAGGTAAACTAAAGAGGGCTGAAGCTTTCTTT. The chain uses TRBV28 and TRBJ1-1; D ambiguous. The CDR3 is made up of 15 amino acids. The germline CDR1 and CDR2 sequences are MDHEN and SYDVKM. V shed 5 bases and J shed 6 bases, with 19 bases lying between them.

This clone was seen at least ten times. Written as DNA, the CDR3 is TGTGCCAGCAGCCCCACGACTCAGGGGGTCCCGTACTTC. This sequence encodes CASSPTTQGVPYF. The V call is TRBV7-9, the J call TRBJ2-4; 7 nucleotides align to TRBD1. V trimming: 5 bases; J trimming: 15 bases; junction bases outside the gene matches: 13. This CDR3 comprises 13 residues. Germline V CDR1 and CDR2: SEHNR, FQNEAQ (reference sequence).

The V and J genes are TRBV2 and TRBJ1-5; 8 bases match TRBD1. The CDR3 totals 14 residues. Trimming cost V 4 bases and J 6 bases; bases outside gene matches: 5. CDR1 and CDR2 (germline): SNHLY, FYNNEI. CDR3 region: CASSAQGAGQPQHF. The DNA for the CDR3 is TGTGCCAGCAGTGCTCAGGGGGCTGGTCAGCCCCAGCATTTT.

The chain links TRBV30 to TRBJ2-5, with D possibly being TRBD2 (5 bases). CDR3 length: 13 residues. V dropped 1 base and J dropped 7 bases, with 13 bases sitting between them. Germline CDR1 GTSNPN, CDR2 SVGIG (reference sequence). The CDR3 sequence: CAWSAAPGGTQYF. DNA of the CDR3: TGTGCCTGGAGTGCGGCCCCCGGAGGGACCCAGTACTTC.

The chain employs TRBV4-1 and TRBJ1-1, with no clear D. Germline CDR1 MGHRA, CDR2 YSYEKL. This CDR3 has 15 residues. V was shortened by 0 bases and J by 0 bases, with 8 bases between the two germline ends. Here the CDR3 reads CASSQDSRLNTEAFF. The DNA for the CDR3 is TGCGCCAGCAGCCAAGATAGCAGATTGAACACTGAAGCTTTCTTT.

The chain is built from TRBV21-1 and TRBJ1-2; TRBD1, the table's D call, lacks a check against the DNA. TRBV21-1 is annotated as a pseudogene. CDR3 size: 18 residues. The DNA of the CDR3 is TGTGCCAGCAGCAAAGCGCTCTGGGACAGGGGGCCGGACTATGGCTACACCTTC. Protein: CASSKALWDRGPDYGYTF.

The rearrangement links TRBV13 to TRBJ2-3; D is undetermined. V was shortened by 5 bases and J by 5 bases, with 14 bases between the two germline ends. This CDR3 region has 14 residues. Germline assignment: CDR1 PRHDT and CDR2 FYEKMQ (reference sequence). The CDR3 spells CASSRPQAGDTQYF. DNA of the CDR3: TGTGCCAGCAGCCGCCCCCAGGCTGGAGATACGCAGTATTTT.

The chain has TRBV7-3 and TRBJ2-1; D uncertain. V was trimmed by 1 base and J by 2 bases, leaving 9 bases between them. Germline V lookup: CDR1 SGHTA, CDR2 FQGTGA. The CDR3 contains 15 residues. The CDR3 spells CASSLSYGPYNEQFF. The DNA for the CDR3 is TGTGCCAGCAGCTTAAGTTATGGGCCCTACAATGAGCAGTTCTTC.

CDR3 nucleotides: TGCAGTGCTAGTGACAGGGGAGAGCAGTTCTTC. The encoded protein is CSASDRGEQFF. V and J are TRBV20-1 and TRBJ2-1, with 8 bases aligning to TRBD1. The V segment lost 3 bases and the J segment 10 bases; nucleotides outside the gene matches: 2. This CDR3 has 11 residues. Germline assignment: CDR1 DFQATT and CDR2 SNEGSKA (reference sequence).

The V and J genes are TRBV5-1 and TRBJ2-1; D perhaps matches TRBD2 (5 bases). The CDR3 length is 14 residues. CDR1 and CDR2 (germline): SGHRS, YFSETQ. Deletions cut 2 bases from V and 0 bases from J, with 6 bases between. The CDR3 bases are TGCGCCAGCAGCTTCCGGGACTCCTACAATGAGCAGTTCTTC. Its protein is CASSFRDSYNEQFF. The full variable domain, in which reference TRBV5-1 and TRBJ2-1 provide the parts outside the CDR3, is KAGVTQTPRYLIKTRGQQVTLSCSPISGHRSVSWYQQTPGQGLQFLFEYFSETQRNKGNFPGRFSGRQFSNSRSEMNVSTLELGDSALYLCASSFRDSYNEQFFGPGTRLTVL.

The gene calls are TRBV18 and TRBJ2-7, with 9 nucleotides matching TRBD1. The germline V gene has CDR1 KGHSH and CDR2 LQKENI. V lost 2 bases and J lost 2; bases outside the gene matches: 4. The CDR3 contains 15 residues. In nucleotides, the CDR3 is TGTGCCAGCTCACCAACAGGGGGCCTGACCTACGAGCAGTACTTC. Protein: CASSPTGGLTYEQYF.

The V gene is TRBV12-3 or TRBV12-4, the J gene TRBJ1-1, with D unresolved. The CDR3 has 13 residues. Trimming left V 3 bases short and J 1 base short, with 6 bases between. The CDR3 protein is CASSFSGNTEAFF. DNA of the CDR3: TGTGCCAGCAGTTTCTCGGGGAACACTGAAGCTTTCTTT.

Only one count was recorded for this clone. The genes are TRBV7-7 and TRBJ2-5; 7 bases map to TRBD1. CDR1 and CDR2 from the germline V gene are SSHAT and FNYEAQ (reference sequence). CDR3 length: 13 residues. Germline trimming cut 5 bases from V and 5 bases from J; bases unmatched to any gene: 5. CDR3 DNA sequence: TGTGCCAGCAGCGACAGGGTCCGGGAGACCCAGTACTTC. Translating it yields CASSDRVRETQYF. Full variable domain (missing parts from reference TRBV7-7 and TRBJ2-5): GAGVSQSPRYKVTKRGQDVTLRCDPISSHATLYWYQQALGQGPEFLTYFNYEAQPDKSGLPSDRFSAERPEGSISTLTIQRTEQRDSAMYRCASSDRVRETQYFGPGTRLLVL.